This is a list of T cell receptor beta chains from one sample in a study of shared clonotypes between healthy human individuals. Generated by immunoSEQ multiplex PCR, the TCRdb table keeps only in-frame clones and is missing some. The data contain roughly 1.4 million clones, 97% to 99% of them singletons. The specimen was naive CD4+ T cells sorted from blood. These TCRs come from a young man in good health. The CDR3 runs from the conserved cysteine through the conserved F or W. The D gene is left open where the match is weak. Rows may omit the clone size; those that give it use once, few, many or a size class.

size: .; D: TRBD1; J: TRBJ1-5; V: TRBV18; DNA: TGTGCCAGCTCGGGGACAGAAAATCAGCCCCAGCATTTT; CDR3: CASSGTENQPQHF
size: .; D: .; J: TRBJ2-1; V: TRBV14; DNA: TGTGCCAGCAGCCAAGCTAGACAGGCCGTCTACAATGAGCAGTTCTTC; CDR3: CASSQARQAVYNEQFF
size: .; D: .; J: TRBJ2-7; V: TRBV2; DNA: TGTGCCAGCAGTGGCTTAAGATCCTACGAGCAGTACTTC; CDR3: CASSGLRSYEQYF
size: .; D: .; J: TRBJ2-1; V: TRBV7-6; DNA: TGTGCCAGCAGCTTAGCGGGCCCTGCGGTAAGCGGTGAGCAGTTCTTC; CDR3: CASSLAGPAVSGEQFF
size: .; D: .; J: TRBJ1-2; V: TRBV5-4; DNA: TGTGCCAGCAGCCGACAGGAGGGCTACACCTTC; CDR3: CASSRQEGYTF
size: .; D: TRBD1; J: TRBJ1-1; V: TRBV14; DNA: TGTGCCAGCAGCCTCCTGACAGGGATTGAAGCTTTCTTT; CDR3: CASSLLTGIEAFF
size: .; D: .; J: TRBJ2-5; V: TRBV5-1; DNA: TGCGCCAGCAGCTTGGCACTACCCCAAGAGACCCAGTACTTC; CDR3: CASSLALPQETQYF
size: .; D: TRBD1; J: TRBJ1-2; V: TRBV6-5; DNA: TGTGCCAGCAGTCCTCCCGGGACAGCCAGCTACACCTTC; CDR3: CASSPPGTASYTF
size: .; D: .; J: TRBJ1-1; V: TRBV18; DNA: TGTGCCAGCTCACAGGGGTCCCACACTGAAGCTTTCTTT; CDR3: CASSQGSHTEAFF
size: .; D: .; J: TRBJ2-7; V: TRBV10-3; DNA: TGTGCCATCAGTGGGAAAAACGGGACCCTCATCTACGAGCAGTACTTC; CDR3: CAISGKNGTLIYEQYF
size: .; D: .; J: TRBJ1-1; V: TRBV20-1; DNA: TGCAGTGCTAGAGGGGGGGGCGGAGCTTTCTTT; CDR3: CSARGGGGAFF
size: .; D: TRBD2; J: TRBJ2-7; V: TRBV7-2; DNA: TGTGCCAGCAGCGCCTATACTAGCGGGAGCTTCGGTGAGCAGTACTTC; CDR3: CASSAYTSGSFGEQYF
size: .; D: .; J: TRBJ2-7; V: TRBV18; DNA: TGTGCCAGCTCACCACCCTTCGGACAATACGAGCAGTACTTC; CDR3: CASSPPFGQYEQYF
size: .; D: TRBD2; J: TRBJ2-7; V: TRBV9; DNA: TGTGCCAGCAGCGGAGGGCCCACTAGCGGGAGTTTATACGAGCAGTACTTC; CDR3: CASSGGPTSGSLYEQYF
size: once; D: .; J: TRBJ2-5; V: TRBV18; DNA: TGTGCCAGCTCACTACCGGGGCAACAAGAGACCCAGTACTTC; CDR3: CASSLPGQQETQYF
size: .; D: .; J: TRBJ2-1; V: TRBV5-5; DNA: TGTGCCAGCAGCCTGACATTTAATGAGCAGTTCTTC; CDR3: CASSLTFNEQFF
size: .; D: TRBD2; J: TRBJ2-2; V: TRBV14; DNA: TGTGCCAGTAGACTAGCGGCTAACACCGGGGAGCTGTTTTTT; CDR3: CASRLAANTGELFF
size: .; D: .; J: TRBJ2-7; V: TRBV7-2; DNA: TGTGCCAGCAGCTCCCAAGGAGACTACGAGCAGTACTTC; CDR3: CASSSQGDYEQYF
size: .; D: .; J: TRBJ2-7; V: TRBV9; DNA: TGTGCCAGCAGCGTAGAGGAGGGGGCATCCTACGAGCAGTACTTC; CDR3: CASSVEEGASYEQYF
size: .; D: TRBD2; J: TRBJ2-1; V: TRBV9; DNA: TGTGCCAGCAGCCCCCGGTCTGCTAGCGGGAACAATGAGCAGTTCTTC; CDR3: CASSPRSASGNNEQFF
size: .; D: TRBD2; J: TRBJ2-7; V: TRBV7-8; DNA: TGTGCCAGCAGGGGGGGACTAGCGGGGTCCGGCGAGCAGTACTTC; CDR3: CASRGGLAGSGEQYF
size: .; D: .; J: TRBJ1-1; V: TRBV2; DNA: TGTGCCAGCACACCAGGGGCCGACGGGAACACTGAAGCTTTCTTT; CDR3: CASTPGADGNTEAFF
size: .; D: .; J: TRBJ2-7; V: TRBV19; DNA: TGTGCCAGTAGTACGAAATCTTACGAGCAGTACTTC; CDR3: CASSTKSYEQYF
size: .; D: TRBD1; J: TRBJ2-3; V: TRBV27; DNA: TGTGCCAGCAGTTTTTCGGGACAGGGTGTCGGGAGGACAGATACGCAGTATTTT; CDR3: CASSFSGQGVGRTDTQYF
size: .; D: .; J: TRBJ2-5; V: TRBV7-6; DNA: TGTGCCAGCAGCTTACGGATCACCTGGTCGGAGACCCAGTACTTC; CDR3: CASSLRITWSETQYF
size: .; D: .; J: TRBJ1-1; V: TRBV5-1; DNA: TGCGCCAGCAGCTCGCCGTCTGGGGAAGCCACTGAAGCTTTCTTT; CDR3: CASSSPSGEATEAFF
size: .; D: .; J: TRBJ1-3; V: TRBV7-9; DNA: TGTGCCAGCAGCTTAGTTACGAGCCAGGCTGGAAACACCATATATTTT; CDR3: CASSLVTSQAGNTIYF
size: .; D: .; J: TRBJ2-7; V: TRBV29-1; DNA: TGCAGCGTTAGATATCCCTTGGCCTACGAGCAGTACTTC; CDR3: CSVRYPLAYEQYF
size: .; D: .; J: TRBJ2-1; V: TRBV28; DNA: TGTGCCAGCAGTTTAGGACTCAATGAGCAGTTCTTC; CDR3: CASSLGLNEQFF
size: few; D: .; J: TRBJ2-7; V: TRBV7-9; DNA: TGTGCCAGCAGCTTATGGACAGCAGCCCCCCACGAGCAGTACTTC; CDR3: CASSLWTAAPHEQYF
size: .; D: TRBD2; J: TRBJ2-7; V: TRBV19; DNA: TGTGCCAGTAGTAGTAGCGGGAGCTCCTACGAGCAGTACTTC; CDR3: CASSSSGSSYEQYF
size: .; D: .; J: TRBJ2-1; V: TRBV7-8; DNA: TGTGCCAGCAGCAAATTTGCGGCGGGCCTTGGAGATTACAATGAGCAGTTCTTC; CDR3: CASSKFAAGLGDYNEQFF